Listed here are 13 T cell receptor beta chains from one sample, sequenced in a study of blood T cell repertoires in COVID-19. Generated by immunoSEQ multiplex PCR, the TCRdb table keeps only in-frame clones and is missing some. The sample yields more than 80,000 clones, 71% seen once. Sequences were obtained from peripheral blood. These receptors all stem from a human donor with acute or convalescent COVID-19. The donor label of this sample is uncertain.

The chain employs TRBV2 and TRBJ2-4; 7 nucleotides line up with TRBD1. CDR3 length equals 14 residues. The germline V gene encodes CDR1 SNHLY and CDR2 FYNNEI. V lost 10 bases to trimming and J lost 0 bases; unmatched junction nucleotides: 6. CDR3 nucleotides: TGTGCCACGGACAGGAATCTAGCCAAAAACATTCAGTACTTC. Protein product: CATDRNLAKNIQYF.

The rearrangement uses TRBV6-2 or TRBV6-3 and TRBJ1-2, with unresolved D. The CDR3 length is 12 residues. In germline, CDR1 is MNHEY, CDR2 SVGEGT. The V and J ends lost 0 bases and 7 bases respectively, with 6 bases between them. The DNA of the CDR3 is TGTGCCAGCAGTTACTCTAGAGGTGGCTACACCTTC. Its protein product is CASSYSRGGYTF.

The chain recombines TRBV5-1 with TRBJ1-6; 10 nucleotides agree with TRBD1. The length of the CDR3 is 16 residues. Trimming cost V 4 bases and J 6 bases; bases outside gene matches: 7. Germline lookup yields CDR1 SGHRS and CDR2 YFSETQ. For the CDR3, the DNA is TGCGCCAGCAGCCCAGGGACAGGGGCCCGTAATTCACCCCTCCACTTT. Translation: CASSPGTGARNSPLHF. The full variable domain, in which reference TRBV5-1 and TRBJ1-6 provide the parts outside the CDR3, is KAGVTQTPRYLIKTRGQQVTLSCSPISGHRSVSWYQQTPGQGLQFLFEYFSETQRNKGNFPGRFSGRQFSNSRSEMNVSTLELGDSALYLCASSPGTGARNSPLHFGNGTRLTVT.

CDR3 coding DNA: TGTGCCAGCAGTCAAACACAGGGGGCTAACTATGGCTACACCTTC. As protein: CASSQTQGANYGYTF. The J gene is TRBJ1-2, the V gene TRBV6-5; 8 bases are a match to TRBD1. Germline V CDR1 and CDR2: MNHEY, SVGAGI. The V segment lost 5 bases and the J segment 0 bases; nucleotides outside the gene matches: 5. The CDR3 runs to 15 residues.

This sequence joins TRBV29-1 and TRBJ2-3; 12 positions match TRBD2. Germline V lookup: CDR1 SQVTM, CDR2 ANQGSEA. The CDR3 extends over 15 amino acids. With V trimmed by 5 bases and J by 2 bases, 5 bases remained unmatched. The CDR3 nucleotides read TGCAGCGTTTGGACTAGCGGGGAGTTCACAGATACGCAGTATTTT. It is translated as CSVWTSGEFTDTQYF.

This clone was counted only a few times. This chain connects TRBV6-5 to TRBJ1-2; D possibly corresponds to TRBD1 (6 bases). The germline gives CDR1 MNHEY, CDR2 SVGAGI. Trimming stripped 4 bases from V and 5 bases from J, with 8 bases between. CDR3 length: 12 amino acids. The CDR3 loop reads CASSSDRYGYTF. The CDR3 DNA reads TGTGCCAGCAGTTCGGACAGATATGGCTACACCTTC.

The chain carries TRBV29-1 and TRBJ2-1; D may be TRBD2 (6 bases). Trimming removed 3 bases at V and 0 bases at J, with 12 bases between. Looked up from germline, CDR1 is SQVTM and CDR2 is ANQGSEA. This CDR3 is 15 amino acids long. The CDR3 loop is CSVDPRRGSYNEQFF. Written as DNA, the CDR3 is TGCAGCGTTGATCCAAGGAGGGGCTCCTACAATGAGCAGTTCTTC.

The V gene is TRBV7-9, the J gene TRBJ1-5; TRBD1 agrees at 7 bases. Germline CDR1 reads SEHNR; CDR2 reads FQNEAQ (reference sequence). V gave up 1 base and J gave up 6 bases; unmatched junction bases: 3. There are 14 residues in the CDR3. The CDR3, as DNA: TGTGCCAGCAGCTTAGGGGCAGGGGGTCAGCCCCAGCATTTT. It encodes CASSLGAGGQPQHF.

V gene TRBV7-3 combines with J gene TRBJ2-1; no reliable D call. This CDR3 has 13 amino acids. V lost 2 bases and J lost 3, with 5 bases in between. Germline CDR1 SGHTA, CDR2 FQGTGA. CDR3 loop: CASSLFSYNEQFF. CDR3 coding DNA: TGTGCCAGCAGCTTATTCAGCTACAATGAGCAGTTCTTC.

This rearrangement joins TRBV3-1 (or the pseudogene TRBV3-2) to TRBJ1-6, with D perhaps matching TRBD1 (6 bases). V dropped 5 bases and J dropped 6 bases, with 11 bases sitting between them. This CDR3 is built from 14 residues. Germline loops: CDR1 LGHDT, CDR2 YNNKEL (reference sequence). This chain's CDR3 is CASSSTGINSPLHF. In DNA form, the CDR3 reads TGTGCCAGCAGCTCCACAGGGATTAATTCACCCCTCCACTTT.

This chain uses TRBV3-1 (or the pseudogene TRBV3-2) with TRBJ2-1; D gene ambiguous. The V gene lost 4 bases and the J gene lost 10 bases, with 11 bases spanning the gap. The CDR3 totals 12 residues. Germline V lookup: CDR1 LGHDT, CDR2 YNNKEL (reference sequence). CDR3 in DNA: TGTGCCAGCAGCCCCCTCACCGGGGAGCAGTTCTTC. It translates to CASSPLTGEQFF.

The gene calls are TRBV5-1 and TRBJ2-5; D perhaps matches TRBD1 (6 bases). The CDR3 totals 14 residues. Germline lookup yields CDR1 SGHRS and CDR2 YFSETQ. With 0 bases removed from V and 9 bases from J, the gap between germline ends came to 15 bases. CDR3 amino acids: CASSLVTEGGAQYF. The CDR3 region has the DNA TGCGCCAGCAGCTTGGTAACAGAAGGGGGAGCCCAGTACTTC.

The chain joins TRBV7-9 to TRBJ2-1, with TRBD2 as a possible D gene (6 bases). V lost 2 bases to trimming and J lost 1 base, with 12 bases between them. This CDR3 has 16 residues. Germline values: CDR1 SEHNR, CDR2 FQNEAQ (reference sequence). The CDR3 loop is CASSLLAGRSYNEQFF. The CDR3 DNA sequence: TGTGCCAGCAGCTTATTGGCGGGGCGTTCCTACAATGAGCAGTTCTTC.